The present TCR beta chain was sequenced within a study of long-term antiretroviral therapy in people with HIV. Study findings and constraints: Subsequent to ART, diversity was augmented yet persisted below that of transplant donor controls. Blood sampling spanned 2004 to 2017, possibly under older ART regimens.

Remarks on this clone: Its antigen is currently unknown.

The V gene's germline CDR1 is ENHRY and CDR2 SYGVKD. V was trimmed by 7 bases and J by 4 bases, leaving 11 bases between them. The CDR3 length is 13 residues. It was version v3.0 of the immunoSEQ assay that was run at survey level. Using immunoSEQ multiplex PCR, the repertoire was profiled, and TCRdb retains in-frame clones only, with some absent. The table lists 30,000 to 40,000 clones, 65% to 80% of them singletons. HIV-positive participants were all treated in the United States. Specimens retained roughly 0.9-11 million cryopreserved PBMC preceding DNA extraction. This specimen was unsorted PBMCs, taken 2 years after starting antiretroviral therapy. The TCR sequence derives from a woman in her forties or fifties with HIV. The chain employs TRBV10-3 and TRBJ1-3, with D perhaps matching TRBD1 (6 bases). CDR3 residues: CAITGTPGNTIYF. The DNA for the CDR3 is TGTGCCATCACCGGGACACCGGGAAACACCATATATTTT.